This T cell receptor (beta chain) derives from a study of shared clonotypes between healthy human individuals. Study at large: Donor ages ranged 18 to 49 years: a couple of women, a few men. CD8 memory received one plate per donor, CD8 naive two, CD4 memory three and CD4 naive three.

Only in-frame clones appear in the TCRdb table, and some are missing; sequencing was by immunoSEQ multiplex PCR. Here the sample spans about 2.1 million clones, around 93% being singletons. CD45RO-negative, CCR7-selected cells formed the naive CD8 fraction, which excluded terminally differentiated effector memory CD45RA+ cells. All donors were Caucasian adults living in Nashville, Tennessee. This CDR3 has 13 residues. The V gene's germline CDR1 is SGHRS and CDR2 YFSETQ. The chain uses TRBV5-1 and TRBJ2-5, with a tentative D call TRBD1 (5 bases). Gene TRBJ2-7 matches the end of the DNA better, so the J call may be wrong. Sequencing used naive CD8+ T cells from PBMCs. This clonotype originated in a man between 18 and 29 years old in good health. Some clones in this sample may be carry-over from other donors' samples. The CDR3 is CASSLGAGIEQYF. CDR3 DNA sequence: TGCGCCAGCAGCTTGGGCGCAGGGATCGAGCAGTACTTC.